These T cell receptor beta chains were read from a single sample in a study of control samples from healthy donors and cancer patients. Generated by immunoSEQ multiplex PCR, the TCRdb table keeps only in-frame clones and is missing some. The sample comprises roughly 100,000 clones, around 88% of which are singletons, and less than 15% rests with the top ten. Sequencing used blood. All receptors come from a man aged 30 to 39 in good health. CDR3s include the opening cysteine and the closing phenylalanine or tryptophan. D genes are given only for firm matches. The size entry is marked missing in some rows and otherwise reads once, few, many or a size class.

clone size: .
J gene: TRBJ2-2
D gene: .
V gene: TRBV5-5
CDR3 DNA: TGTGCCAGCAGCCCCACCCCGGGGGCGGGCACCGGGGAGCTGTTTTTT
CDR3 protein: CASSPTPGAGTGELFF

clone size: .
J gene: TRBJ2-2
D gene: .
V gene: TRBV5-1
CDR3 DNA: TGCGCCAGCAGCTCTAAAGACAGTTTAAACACCGGGGAGCTGTTTTTT
CDR3 protein: CASSSKDSLNTGELFF

clone size: .
J gene: TRBJ1-6
D gene: TRBD1
V gene: TRBV6-1
CDR3 DNA: TGTGCCAGCAGTGAACGGACAGGGGGTTTGGAAAATTCACCCCTCCACTTT
CDR3 protein: CASSERTGGLENSPLHF

clone size: .
J gene: TRBJ2-3
D gene: .
V gene: TRBV12-5
CDR3 DNA: TGTGCTAGTGGTTTGTTAGGAATTACCGATACGCAGTATTTT
CDR3 protein: CASGLLGITDTQYF

clone size: .
J gene: TRBJ2-7
D gene: TRBD2
V gene: TRBV6-2/TRBV6-3
CDR3 DNA: TGTGCCAGCAGTTACTCGCTTGGCGGGAGCAACGAGCAGTACTTC
CDR3 protein: CASSYSLGGSNEQYF

clone size: once
J gene: TRBJ2-1
D gene: .
V gene: TRBV19
CDR3 DNA: TGTGCCAGTAGTTATAATTCAGGGTATGAGCAGTTCTTC
CDR3 protein: CASSYNSGYEQFF

clone size: .
J gene: TRBJ2-2
D gene: TRBD1
V gene: TRBV11-2
CDR3 DNA: TGTGCCAGCACCCCTCCGGCCCAGGGGGCCGCCGGGGAGCTGTTTTTT
CDR3 protein: CASTPPAQGAAGELFF

clone size: .
J gene: TRBJ2-7
D gene: .
V gene: TRBV10-3
CDR3 DNA: TGTGCCATCAGTCCCCGAGAGATGAACGAGCAGTACTTC
CDR3 protein: CAISPREMNEQYF

clone size: once
J gene: TRBJ2-6
D gene: .
V gene: TRBV27
CDR3 DNA: TGTGCCAGCAGTTTCTACGGGGGGCCTGGGGCCAACGTCCTGACTTTC
CDR3 protein: CASSFYGGPGANVLTF

clone size: .
J gene: TRBJ1-1
D gene: .
V gene: TRBV11-2
CDR3 DNA: TGTGCCAGCAGCTTAAATGGACAGTTGAACACTGAAGCTTTCTTT
CDR3 protein: CASSLNGQLNTEAFF

clone size: .
J gene: TRBJ1-1
D gene: TRBD1
V gene: TRBV6-5
CDR3 DNA: TGTGCCAGCAGTTACGACAGGGGATTGAACACTGAAGCTTTCTTT
CDR3 protein: CASSYDRGLNTEAFF

clone size: .
J gene: TRBJ2-3
D gene: .
V gene: TRBV7-3
CDR3 DNA: TGTGCCAGCAGCCCCGGTCACGGGGGCCCAGATACGCAGTATTTT
CDR3 protein: CASSPGHGGPDTQYF

clone size: once
J gene: TRBJ2-3
D gene: .
V gene: TRBV12-5
CDR3 DNA: TGTGCTAGTGGTTTGGGAGATACGCAGTATTTT
CDR3 protein: CASGLGDTQYF

clone size: once
J gene: TRBJ2-1
D gene: TRBD1
V gene: TRBV9
CDR3 DNA: TGTGCCAGCAGCCCCGACAGGGCCGGCTACAATGAGCAGTTCTTC
CDR3 protein: CASSPDRAGYNEQFF

clone size: .
J gene: TRBJ2-7
D gene: TRBD1
V gene: TRBV19
CDR3 DNA: TGTGCCAGTAGTGTTCGACAGGGGGCATCCTACGAGCAGTACTTC
CDR3 protein: CASSVRQGASYEQYF

clone size: .
J gene: TRBJ1-3
D gene: .
V gene: TRBV25-1
CDR3 DNA: TGTGCCAGCAGTGATAAACAGACTATCTCTGGAAACACCATATATTTT
CDR3 protein: CASSDKQTISGNTIYF

clone size: .
J gene: TRBJ2-2
D gene: .
V gene: TRBV10-3
CDR3 DNA: TGTGCCATCAGTGTGGGGGGCGCGTCCGGGGAGCTGTTTTTT
CDR3 protein: CAISVGGASGELFF

clone size: .
J gene: TRBJ1-4
D gene: .
V gene: TRBV30
CDR3 DNA: TGTGCCGGGGATCTCGGACAGCGGTTCCGAGTCGAAAAACTGTTTTTT
CDR3 protein: CAGDLGQRFRVEKLFF

clone size: .
J gene: TRBJ2-7
D gene: TRBD2
V gene: TRBV29-1
CDR3 DNA: TGCAGCGTTGAAACCGCGGGAGGCCGCTACGAGCAGTACTTC
CDR3 protein: CSVETAGGRYEQYF

clone size: .
J gene: TRBJ1-1
D gene: .
V gene: TRBV12-3/TRBV12-4
CDR3 DNA: TGTGCCAGCACCCCCCCAGTTTTTGAAGCTTTCTTT
CDR3 protein: CASTPPVFEAFF

clone size: .
J gene: TRBJ2-1
D gene: .
V gene: TRBV18
CDR3 DNA: TGTGCCAGCTCACACTCCGGGACGGGATTGAATGAGCAGTTCTTC
CDR3 protein: CASSHSGTGLNEQFF

clone size: .
J gene: TRBJ2-5
D gene: TRBD2
V gene: TRBV11-2
CDR3 DNA: TGTGCCAGCAGCTCCGGGACTAGCGGGACCCAAGAGACCCAGTACTTC
CDR3 protein: CASSSGTSGTQETQYF

clone size: once
J gene: TRBJ1-2
D gene: .
V gene: TRBV6-4
CDR3 DNA: TGTGCCAGCAGTGCTCAGATGGGGGTGGGCTATGGCTACACCTTC
CDR3 protein: CASSAQMGVGYGYTF

clone size: .
J gene: TRBJ2-3
D gene: TRBD1
V gene: TRBV5-6
CDR3 DNA: TGTGCCAGCAGCCATCGGACAGGGGGCTTCACAGATACGCAGTATTTT
CDR3 protein: CASSHRTGGFTDTQYF

clone size: .
J gene: TRBJ2-5
D gene: .
V gene: TRBV11-2
CDR3 DNA: TGTGCCAGCAGCTTATGGTCTAGCGGCAGGGGTGGGACCCAGTACTTC
CDR3 protein: CASSLWSSGRGGTQYF

clone size: .
J gene: TRBJ2-7
D gene: .
V gene: TRBV30
CDR3 DNA: TGTGCCTGGAGTGTCCCGTATTACGAGCAGTACTTC
CDR3 protein: CAWSVPYYEQYF

clone size: .
J gene: TRBJ2-7
D gene: .
V gene: TRBV7-9
CDR3 DNA: TGTGCCAGCAGGCTTGACGGAGGTGGGGCCTACGAGCAGTACTTC
CDR3 protein: CASRLDGGGAYEQYF

clone size: .
J gene: TRBJ2-5
D gene: .
V gene: TRBV5-6
CDR3 DNA: TGTGCCAGCAGCCCCATCCCCGGGAGTGCTATGGGACAAGAGACCCAGTACTTC
CDR3 protein: CASSPIPGSAMGQETQYF

clone size: .
J gene: TRBJ2-3
D gene: .
V gene: TRBV15
CDR3 DNA: TGTGCCACCATGGCGGGCCTCCGGACAGATACGCAGTATTTT
CDR3 protein: CATMAGLRTDTQYF

clone size: .
J gene: TRBJ2-3
D gene: TRBD2
V gene: TRBV19
CDR3 DNA: TGTGCCAGTAGTATAGGCCTAGGACTAGCGGGAGCAGATACGCAGTATTTT
CDR3 protein: CASSIGLGLAGADTQYF

clone size: few
J gene: TRBJ1-1
D gene: .
V gene: TRBV9
CDR3 DNA: TGTGCCAGCAGCGTAGAATTAGGAAACACTGAAGCTTTCTTT
CDR3 protein: CASSVELGNTEAFF

clone size: .
J gene: TRBJ1-4
D gene: .
V gene: TRBV19
CDR3 DNA: TGTGCCAGTAGTATTGGGGTTGCAACTAATGAAAAACTGTTTTTT
CDR3 protein: CASSIGVATNEKLFF

clone size: .
J gene: TRBJ2-1
D gene: TRBD1
V gene: TRBV5-1
CDR3 DNA: TGCGCCAGCAGCCCGGGGACAGGGACCGATGAGCAGTTCTTC
CDR3 protein: CASSPGTGTDEQFF

clone size: once
J gene: TRBJ2-7
D gene: TRBD2
V gene: TRBV5-6
CDR3 DNA: TGTGCCAGCAGCTTTCGTATCCTAGCGGGAGCTCCCGAGCAGTACTTC
CDR3 protein: CASSFRILAGAPEQYF

clone size: .
J gene: TRBJ1-3
D gene: .
V gene: TRBV5-1
CDR3 DNA: TGCGCCAGCAGCTTGATGTGGGGGGAGCGTACCCTTGGAAACACCATATATTTT
CDR3 protein: CASSLMWGERTLGNTIYF

clone size: .
J gene: TRBJ2-1
D gene: .
V gene: TRBV7-9
CDR3 DNA: TGTGCCAGCAGCGAAGGGCGGTTGAGGTACAATGAGCAGTTCTTC
CDR3 protein: CASSEGRLRYNEQFF

clone size: .
J gene: TRBJ2-1
D gene: TRBD2
V gene: TRBV5-1
CDR3 DNA: TGCGCCAGCGGCTACTCGACTAGCGAGTACAATGAGCAGTTCTTC
CDR3 protein: CASGYSTSEYNEQFF

clone size: .
J gene: TRBJ2-1
D gene: TRBD1
V gene: TRBV29-1
CDR3 DNA: TGCAGCGTGACCGGGACAGGTAAATACAATGAGCAGTTCTTC
CDR3 protein: CSVTGTGKYNEQFF

clone size: .
J gene: TRBJ2-5
D gene: .
V gene: TRBV24-1
CDR3 DNA: TGTGCCACCAGTGATTTCAACACCAAAGAGACCCAGTACTTC
CDR3 protein: CATSDFNTKETQYF

clone size: many
J gene: TRBJ2-7
D gene: TRBD1
V gene: TRBV6-5
CDR3 DNA: TGTGCCAGCAGTCGAACAGGGGGCTCCTACGAGCAGTACTTC
CDR3 protein: CASSRTGGSYEQYF

clone size: .
J gene: TRBJ1-5
D gene: TRBD1
V gene: TRBV14
CDR3 DNA: TGTGCCAGCAGCCAGGGACAGCGCGAGCCCCAGCATTTT
CDR3 protein: CASSQGQREPQHF

clone size: .
J gene: TRBJ1-2
D gene: TRBD1
V gene: TRBV7-9
CDR3 DNA: TGTGCCAGCAGTTGGGGGCTGGACAGGAACTATGGCTACACCTTC
CDR3 protein: CASSWGLDRNYGYTF

clone size: .
J gene: TRBJ2-2
D gene: .
V gene: TRBV12-3/TRBV12-4
CDR3 DNA: TGTGCCAGCAGTTTTCGTGGGGAGCTGTTTTTT
CDR3 protein: CASSFRGELFF

clone size: .
J gene: TRBJ2-7
D gene: .
V gene: TRBV7-2
CDR3 DNA: TGTGCCAGCAGCTTAGGGTCCAGGGGTGATACCTACGAGCAGTACTTC
CDR3 protein: CASSLGSRGDTYEQYF

clone size: .
J gene: TRBJ2-2
D gene: .
V gene: TRBV30
CDR3 DNA: TGTGCCTGGAGCACCGGGACCATGGGCGGGGAGCTGTTTTTT
CDR3 protein: CAWSTGTMGGELFF

clone size: .
J gene: TRBJ2-5
D gene: TRBD2
V gene: TRBV10-3
CDR3 DNA: TGTGCCATCAGTGAGTCAGTAAAATGGACTAGCGGGAGTTGGAGCCAAGAGACCCAGTACTTC
CDR3 protein: CAISESVKWTSGSWSQETQYF

clone size: .
J gene: TRBJ2-7
D gene: TRBD2
V gene: TRBV7-9
CDR3 DNA: TGTGCCAGCAGCCGCGCGAGAGGGACTAGCGCCTACGAGCAGTACTTC
CDR3 protein: CASSRARGTSAYEQYF

clone size: .
J gene: TRBJ1-6
D gene: .
V gene: TRBV2
CDR3 DNA: .
CDR3 protein: CASILETGINSPLHF

clone size: .
J gene: TRBJ1-6
D gene: TRBD1
V gene: TRBV2
CDR3 DNA: TGTGCCAGCAGCCGACAGGGTTATTCACCCCTCCACTTT
CDR3 protein: CASSRQGYSPLHF

clone size: .
J gene: TRBJ2-2
D gene: TRBD1
V gene: TRBV24-1
CDR3 DNA: TGTGCCACCAGTGATTCAACCGGGACAGGGGGAGTCACCGGGGAGCTGTTTTTT
CDR3 protein: CATSDSTGTGGVTGELFF

clone size: .
J gene: TRBJ1-4
D gene: .
V gene: TRBV4-3
CDR3 DNA: TGCGCCAGCAGCCAAGATCCGGCAGAAGCAACTAATGAAAAACTGTTTTTT
CDR3 protein: CASSQDPAEATNEKLFF